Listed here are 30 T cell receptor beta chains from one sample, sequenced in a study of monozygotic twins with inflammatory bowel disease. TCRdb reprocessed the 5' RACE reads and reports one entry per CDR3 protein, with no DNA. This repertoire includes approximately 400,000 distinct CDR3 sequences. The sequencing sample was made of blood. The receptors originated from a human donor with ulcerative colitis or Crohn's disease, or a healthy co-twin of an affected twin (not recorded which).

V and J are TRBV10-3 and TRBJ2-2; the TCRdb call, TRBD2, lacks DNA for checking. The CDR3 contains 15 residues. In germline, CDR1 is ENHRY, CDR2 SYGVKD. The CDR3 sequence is CATKPPAGETGELFF.

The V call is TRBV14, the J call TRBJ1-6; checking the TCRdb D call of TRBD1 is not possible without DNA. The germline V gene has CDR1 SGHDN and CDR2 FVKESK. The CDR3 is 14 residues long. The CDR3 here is CASSHTGVRSPLHF.

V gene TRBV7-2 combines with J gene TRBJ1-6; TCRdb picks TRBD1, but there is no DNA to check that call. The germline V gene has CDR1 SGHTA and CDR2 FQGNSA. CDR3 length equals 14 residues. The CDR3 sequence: CASSPGGTGSPLHF.

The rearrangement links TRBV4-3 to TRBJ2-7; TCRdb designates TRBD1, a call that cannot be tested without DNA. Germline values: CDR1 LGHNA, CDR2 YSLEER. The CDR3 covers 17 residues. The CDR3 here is CASSQDLWTGDGYEQYF.

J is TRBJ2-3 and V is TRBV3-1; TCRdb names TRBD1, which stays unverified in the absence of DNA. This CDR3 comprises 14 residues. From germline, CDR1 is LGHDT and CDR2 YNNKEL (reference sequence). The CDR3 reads CASRDRAITDTQYF.

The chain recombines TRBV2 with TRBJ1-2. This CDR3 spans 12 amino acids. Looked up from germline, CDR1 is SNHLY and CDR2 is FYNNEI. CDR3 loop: CASSAGESGYTF.

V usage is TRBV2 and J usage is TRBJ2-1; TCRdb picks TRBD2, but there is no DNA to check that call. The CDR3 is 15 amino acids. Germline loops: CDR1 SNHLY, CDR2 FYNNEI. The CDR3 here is CASSIGLGFYNEQFF.

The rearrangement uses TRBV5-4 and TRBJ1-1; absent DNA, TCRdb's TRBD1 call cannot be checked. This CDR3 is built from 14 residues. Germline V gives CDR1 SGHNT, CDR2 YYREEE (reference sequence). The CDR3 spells CASRRDPDRGQGFF.

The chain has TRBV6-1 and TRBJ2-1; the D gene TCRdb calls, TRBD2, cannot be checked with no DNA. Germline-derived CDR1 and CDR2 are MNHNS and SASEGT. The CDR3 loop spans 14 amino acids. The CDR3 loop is CASRPGLAPDEQFF.

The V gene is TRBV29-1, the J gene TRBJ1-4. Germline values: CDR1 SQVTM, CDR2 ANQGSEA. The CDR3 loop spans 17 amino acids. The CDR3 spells CSGYLRDFPATNEKLFF.

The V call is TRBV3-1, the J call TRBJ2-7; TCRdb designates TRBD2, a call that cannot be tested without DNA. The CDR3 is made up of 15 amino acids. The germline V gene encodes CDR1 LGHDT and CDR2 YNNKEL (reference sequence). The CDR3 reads CASSQATSGGFEQYF.

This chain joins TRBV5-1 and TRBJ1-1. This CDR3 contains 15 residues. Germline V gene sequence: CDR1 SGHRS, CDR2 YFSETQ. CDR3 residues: CASQRDGRGDTEAFF.

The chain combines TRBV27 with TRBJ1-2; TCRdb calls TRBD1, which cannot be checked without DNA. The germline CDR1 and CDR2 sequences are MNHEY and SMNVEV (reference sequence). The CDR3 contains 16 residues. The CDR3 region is CASSFNADRLNYGYTF.

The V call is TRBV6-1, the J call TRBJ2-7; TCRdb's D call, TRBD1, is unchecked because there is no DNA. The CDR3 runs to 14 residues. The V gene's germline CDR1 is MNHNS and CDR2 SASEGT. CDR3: CASSPVTTRGEQYF.

CDR3 sequence reads: CASSLTTGRIPSDEQFF. The chain combines TRBV7-3 with TRBJ2-1; with no DNA, the TCRdb D assignment of TRBD1 cannot be verified. Germline assignment: CDR1 SGHTA and CDR2 FQGTGA. The CDR3 sequence is 17 residues long.

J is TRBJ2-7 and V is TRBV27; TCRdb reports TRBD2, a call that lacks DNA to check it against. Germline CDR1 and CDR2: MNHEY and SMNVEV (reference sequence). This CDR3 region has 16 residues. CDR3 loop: CASSLSGTLSSYEQYF.

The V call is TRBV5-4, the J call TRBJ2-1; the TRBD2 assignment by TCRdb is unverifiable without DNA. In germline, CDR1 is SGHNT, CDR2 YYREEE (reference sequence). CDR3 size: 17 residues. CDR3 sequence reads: CASSSAGAPISYNEQFF.

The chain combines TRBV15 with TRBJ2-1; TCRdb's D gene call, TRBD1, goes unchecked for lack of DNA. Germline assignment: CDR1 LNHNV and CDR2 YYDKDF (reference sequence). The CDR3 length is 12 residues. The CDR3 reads CATSRVGGAKFF.

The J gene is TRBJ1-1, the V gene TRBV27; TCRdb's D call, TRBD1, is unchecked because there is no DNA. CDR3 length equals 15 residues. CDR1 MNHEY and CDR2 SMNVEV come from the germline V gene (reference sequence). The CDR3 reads CASRTGYLGDTEAFF.

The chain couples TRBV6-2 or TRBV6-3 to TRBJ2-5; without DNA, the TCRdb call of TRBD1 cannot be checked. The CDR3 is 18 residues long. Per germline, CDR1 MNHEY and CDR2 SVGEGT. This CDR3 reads CASSYSTGQGRLQETQYF.

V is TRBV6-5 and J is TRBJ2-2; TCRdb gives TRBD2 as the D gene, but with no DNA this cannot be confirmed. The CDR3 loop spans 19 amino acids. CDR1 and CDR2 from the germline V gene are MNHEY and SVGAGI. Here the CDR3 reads CASSYSGLAGVGWAGELFF.

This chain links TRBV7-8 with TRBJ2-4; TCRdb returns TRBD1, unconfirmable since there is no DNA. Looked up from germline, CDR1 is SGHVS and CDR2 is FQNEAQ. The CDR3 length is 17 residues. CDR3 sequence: CASSLARPGATKNIQYF.

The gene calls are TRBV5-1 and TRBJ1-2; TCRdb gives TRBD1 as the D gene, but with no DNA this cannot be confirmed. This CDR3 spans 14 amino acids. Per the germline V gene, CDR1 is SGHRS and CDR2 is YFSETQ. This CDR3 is CASSVTSGTGFGTF.

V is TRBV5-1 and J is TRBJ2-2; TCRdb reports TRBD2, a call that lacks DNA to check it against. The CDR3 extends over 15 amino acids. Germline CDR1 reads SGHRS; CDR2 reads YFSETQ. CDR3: CATKPAGAYTGELFF.

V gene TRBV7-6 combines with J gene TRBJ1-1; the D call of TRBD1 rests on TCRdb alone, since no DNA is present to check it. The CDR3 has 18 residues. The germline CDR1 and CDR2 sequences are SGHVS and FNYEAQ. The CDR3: CASSTRPGQGRLNTEAFF.

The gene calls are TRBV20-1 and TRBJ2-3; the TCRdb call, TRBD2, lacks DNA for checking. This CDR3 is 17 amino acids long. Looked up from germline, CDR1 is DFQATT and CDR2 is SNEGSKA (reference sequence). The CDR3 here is CSARDTYGGGITDTQYF.

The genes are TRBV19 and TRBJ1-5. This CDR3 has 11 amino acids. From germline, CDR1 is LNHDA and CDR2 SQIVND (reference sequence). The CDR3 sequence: CARDGNQPQHF.

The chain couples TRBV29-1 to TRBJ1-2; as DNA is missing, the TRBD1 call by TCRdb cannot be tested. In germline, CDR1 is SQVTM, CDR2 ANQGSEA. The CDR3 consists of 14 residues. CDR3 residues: CSVELTGQDYGYTF.

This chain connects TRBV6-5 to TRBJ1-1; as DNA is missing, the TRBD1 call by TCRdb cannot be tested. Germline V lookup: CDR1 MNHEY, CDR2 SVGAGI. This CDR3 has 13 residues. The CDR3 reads CASFDRVDTEAFF.

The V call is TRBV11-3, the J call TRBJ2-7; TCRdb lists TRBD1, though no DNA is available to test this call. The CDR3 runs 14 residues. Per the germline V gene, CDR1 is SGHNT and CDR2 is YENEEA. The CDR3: CASSLGGLLDEQYF.